These T cell receptor beta chains were read from a single sample in a study of shared clonotypes between healthy human individuals. The data were produced by immunoSEQ multiplex PCR, yet TCRdb's version contains in-frame clones alone and is incomplete. The sample shows some 2 million clones, about 95% of them seen only once. Sample: naive CD4+ T cells sorted from blood. The receptors were gathered from a man younger than 30 in good health. CDR3s leave out the opening cysteine and the closing phenylalanine or tryptophan. The order of the fields is J gene, V gene, CDR3 protein.

J gene: TRBJ2-2; V gene: TRBV9; CDR3 protein: ASSGLAGGQNTGELF
J gene: TRBJ1-1; V gene: TRBV19; CDR3 protein: ASSPSWDWRRLVAEAF
J gene: TRBJ2-3; V gene: TRBV10-1; CDR3 protein: ASITSDTDTQY
J gene: TRBJ2-3; V gene: TRBV7-2; CDR3 protein: ASSLRLAGGTDTQY
J gene: TRBJ2-3; V gene: TRBV21-1; CDR3 protein: ASRTLAGGLSLCTDTQY
J gene: TRBJ1-3; V gene: TRBV11-2; CDR3 protein: ASRQDGSGNTIY
J gene: TRBJ2-7; V gene: TRBV5-1; CDR3 protein: ASSLAGGPFYEQY
J gene: TRBJ2-7; V gene: TRBV30; CDR3 protein: AWSNREGDEQY
J gene: TRBJ1-1; V gene: TRBV5-1; CDR3 protein: ASSVDGLNTEAF
J gene: TRBJ1-2; V gene: TRBV28; CDR3 protein: ASTQGYGYT
J gene: TRBJ1-2; V gene: TRBV27; CDR3 protein: ASSFLDRGYYGYT
J gene: TRBJ1-1; V gene: TRBV28; CDR3 protein: ASSPWAGREDTEAF
J gene: TRBJ2-1; V gene: TRBV4-3; CDR3 protein: ASSQDLSGSSYNEQF
J gene: TRBJ2-7; V gene: TRBV7-2; CDR3 protein: ASSVSLAGAYHYEQY
J gene: TRBJ2-7; V gene: TRBV30; CDR3 protein: AWRKLAGFEQY
J gene: TRBJ2-5; V gene: TRBV29-1; CDR3 protein: SVETPTGASGETQY
J gene: TRBJ2-7; V gene: TRBV30; CDR3 protein: AWRGGAAHEQY
J gene: TRBJ2-2; V gene: TRBV11-3; CDR3 protein: ASSPSGRVRTGELF
J gene: TRBJ2-2; V gene: TRBV15; CDR3 protein: ATSPLLTGPNTGELF
J gene: TRBJ2-3; V gene: TRBV20-1; CDR3 protein: SGGPTDTQY
J gene: TRBJ1-1; V gene: TRBV28; CDR3 protein: ASSLPTDSGYMAF
J gene: TRBJ1-1; V gene: TRBV10-2; CDR3 protein: ASSESGQMNTEAF
J gene: TRBJ2-5; V gene: TRBV27; CDR3 protein: ASSISSTGGETQY
J gene: TRBJ2-1; V gene: TRBV11-2; CDR3 protein: ASSLLQGTYNEQF
J gene: TRBJ1-1; V gene: TRBV10-2; CDR3 protein: ASSESGGAAF
J gene: TRBJ1-1; V gene: TRBV7-9; CDR3 protein: ASSLRQVAEAF
J gene: TRBJ2-5; V gene: TRBV7-2; CDR3 protein: ASSIGSPRPRAAQY
J gene: TRBJ1-6; V gene: TRBV6-5; CDR3 protein: ASSYSSGTGNSPLH
J gene: TRBJ2-5; V gene: TRBV7-3; CDR3 protein: ASSFGTSKETQY
J gene: TRBJ2-7; V gene: TRBV5-5; CDR3 protein: ASSLVPGQGVYEQY
J gene: TRBJ2-7; V gene: TRBV10-3; CDR3 protein: AISDGAVSYEQY